A selection of T cell receptor beta chains follows, all from one sample in a study of identical twins. Via MiXCR, TCRdb re-called the 5' RACE reads, giving one row per CDR3 protein. The table records 400,000 to 550,000 distinct CDR3 sequences, around 20% of them present only once. This sample was also put to use in a study of T cells expressing NK-cell markers.

The sequenced sample was CD4+ T cells sorted from blood. The receptor source for this set is a woman under 30 in good health. The CDR3 runs from the conserved cysteine through the conserved F or W. The order of the fields is CDR3 length, D gene, J gene, V gene, clone size, CDR3 protein, CDR3 DNA. D genes are given only for firm matches. Clone sizes are given selectively: once, few, many, or a class where the clone is expanded.

cdr3_length: 14
d_call: TRBD2
j_call: TRBJ2-7
v_call: TRBV30
clone_size: few
cdr3_aa: CAWSEAGVDYEQYF
cdr3_nt: TGTGCCTGGTCGGAGGCGGGAGTTGACTACGAGCAGTACTTC

cdr3_length: 14
d_call: TRBD2
j_call: TRBJ2-1
v_call: TRBV7-2
clone_size: few
cdr3_aa: CASSRRASGHEQFF
cdr3_nt: TGTGCCAGCAGCCGACGGGCTAGCGGCCATGAGCAGTTCTTC

cdr3_length: 13
d_call: .
j_call: TRBJ2-7
v_call: TRBV7-3
clone_size: .
cdr3_aa: CASSLTGRHEQYF
cdr3_nt: TGTGCCAGCAGCTTAACAGGGCGGCACGAGCAGTACTTC

cdr3_length: 15
d_call: .
j_call: TRBJ2-1
v_call: TRBV7-2
clone_size: few
cdr3_aa: CASSLGGANYNEQFF
cdr3_nt: TGTGCCAGCAGCTTAGGGGGGGCGAATTACAATGAGCAGTTCTTC

cdr3_length: 18
d_call: .
j_call: TRBJ1-6
v_call: TRBV9
clone_size: few
cdr3_aa: CASSVGGTGHSYNSPLHF
cdr3_nt: TGTGCCAGCAGCGTAGGTGGAACAGGGCACTCCTATAATTCACCCCTCCACTTT

cdr3_length: 13
d_call: .
j_call: TRBJ1-1
v_call: TRBV20-1
clone_size: few
cdr3_aa: CSAPRDWNTEAFF
cdr3_nt: TGCAGTGCTCCCAGGGACTGGAACACTGAAGCTTTCTTT

cdr3_length: 14
d_call: .
j_call: TRBJ1-5
v_call: TRBV20-1
clone_size: few
cdr3_aa: CSARSGMGNQPQHF
cdr3_nt: TGCAGTGCTAGGTCGGGGATGGGCAATCAGCCCCAGCATTTT

cdr3_length: 15
d_call: TRBD1
j_call: TRBJ2-1
v_call: TRBV11-2
clone_size: few
cdr3_aa: CASSSLQGAGNEQFF
cdr3_nt: TGTGCCAGCAGCTCCTTACAGGGGGCAGGGAATGAGCAGTTCTTC

cdr3_length: 17
d_call: .
j_call: TRBJ2-1
v_call: TRBV21-1
clone_size: .
cdr3_aa: CASSKEGQGARSNEQFF
cdr3_nt: TGTGCCAGCAGCAAAGAAGGGCAGGGGGCAAGAAGTAATGAGCAGTTCTTC

cdr3_length: 14
d_call: .
j_call: TRBJ2-4
v_call: TRBV9
clone_size: .
cdr3_aa: CASSVAGKDNIQYF
cdr3_nt: TGTGCCAGCAGCGTAGCAGGGAAGGACAACATTCAGTACTTC

cdr3_length: 15
d_call: .
j_call: TRBJ2-1
v_call: TRBV2
clone_size: .
cdr3_aa: CASSERGKSYNEQFF
cdr3_nt: TGTGCCAGCAGTGAGCGGGGTAAATCCTACAATGAGCAGTTCTTC

cdr3_length: 11
d_call: .
j_call: TRBJ2-7
v_call: TRBV28
clone_size: few
cdr3_aa: CAIGSLYEQYF
cdr3_nt: TGTGCCATAGGGTCCCTTTACGAGCAGTACTTC

cdr3_length: 15
d_call: TRBD2
j_call: TRBJ2-7
v_call: TRBV20-1
clone_size: .
cdr3_aa: CSARPGLAVGHEQYF
cdr3_nt: TGCAGTGCTAGACCCGGACTAGCGGTTGGCCACGAGCAGTACTTC

cdr3_length: 14
d_call: .
j_call: TRBJ2-1
v_call: TRBV6-5
clone_size: many
cdr3_aa: CASSYEQSYNEQFF
cdr3_nt: TGTGCCAGCAGTTACGAGCAAAGCTACAATGAGCAGTTCTTC

cdr3_length: 14
d_call: TRBD1
j_call: TRBJ2-1
v_call: TRBV20-1
clone_size: many
cdr3_aa: CSADRTGSYGEQFF
cdr3_nt: TGCAGTGCGGATCGGACAGGGAGTTACGGTGAGCAGTTCTTC

cdr3_length: 14
d_call: .
j_call: TRBJ2-1
v_call: TRBV10-3
clone_size: few
cdr3_aa: CATDPGLSYNEQFF
cdr3_nt: TGTGCCACTGACCCCGGGCTCTCCTACAATGAGCAGTTCTTC

cdr3_length: 15
d_call: .
j_call: TRBJ2-3
v_call: TRBV5-1
clone_size: few
cdr3_aa: CASSPMGGETDTQYF
cdr3_nt: TGCGCCAGCAGCCCTATGGGGGGAGAGACAGATACGCAGTATTTT

cdr3_length: 13
d_call: TRBD1
j_call: TRBJ2-1
v_call: TRBV12-3/TRBV12-4
clone_size: .
cdr3_aa: CASNTGDYNEQFF
cdr3_nt: TGTGCCAGCAACACAGGGGATTACAATGAGCAGTTCTTC

cdr3_length: 14
d_call: .
j_call: TRBJ2-5
v_call: TRBV20-1
clone_size: many
cdr3_aa: CSAREVRTQETQYF
cdr3_nt: TGCAGTGCTAGAGAGGTTAGGACTCAAGAGACCCAGTACTTC

cdr3_length: 13
d_call: TRBD2
j_call: TRBJ2-3
v_call: TRBV20-1
clone_size: few
cdr3_aa: CNGSGSSSDTQYF
cdr3_nt: TGCAATGGTAGCGGGAGTAGCTCAGATACGCAGTATTTT

cdr3_length: 16
d_call: TRBD1
j_call: TRBJ1-4
v_call: TRBV6-1
clone_size: .
cdr3_aa: CASRKDRGPTNEKLFF
cdr3_nt: TGTGCCAGCAGAAAAGACAGGGGGCCAACTAATGAAAAACTGTTTTTT

cdr3_length: 14
d_call: .
j_call: TRBJ1-1
v_call: TRBV6-5
clone_size: few
cdr3_aa: CASSYSTDSTEAFF
cdr3_nt: TGTGCCAGCAGTTACTCGACGGACAGCACTGAAGCTTTCTTT

cdr3_length: 10
d_call: .
j_call: TRBJ2-5
v_call: TRBV29-1
clone_size: many
cdr3_aa: CSVGGETQYF
cdr3_nt: TGCAGCGTTGGAGGGGAGACCCAGTACTTC

cdr3_length: 14
d_call: TRBD1
j_call: TRBJ1-4
v_call: TRBV20-1
clone_size: few
cdr3_aa: CSANPGQGAEKLFF
cdr3_nt: TGCAGTGCTAACCCGGGACAGGGGGCTGAAAAACTGTTTTTT

cdr3_length: 12
d_call: .
j_call: TRBJ2-7
v_call: TRBV11-2
clone_size: .
cdr3_aa: CASSLEAREREF
cdr3_nt: TGTGCCAGCAGCTTAGAAGCCCGGGAACGTGAATTC

cdr3_length: 15
d_call: TRBD1
j_call: TRBJ1-1
v_call: TRBV7-8
clone_size: few
cdr3_aa: CASSFGTGRNTEAFF
cdr3_nt: TGTGCCAGCAGCTTCGGGACAGGGAGAAACACTGAAGCTTTCTTT

cdr3_length: 14
d_call: .
j_call: TRBJ2-3
v_call: TRBV29-1
clone_size: many
cdr3_aa: CSYFGGAGTDTQYF
cdr3_nt: TGCAGCTACTTTGGCGGTGCCGGAACAGATACGCAGTATTTT

cdr3_length: 15
d_call: TRBD1
j_call: TRBJ2-3
v_call: TRBV12-3/TRBV12-4
clone_size: many
cdr3_aa: CASRVTGGGTDTQYF
cdr3_nt: TGTGCCAGCAGGGTCACAGGGGGCGGCACAGATACGCAGTATTTT

cdr3_length: 15
d_call: .
j_call: TRBJ1-1
v_call: TRBV6-5
clone_size: .
cdr3_aa: CASSSGGGGLGEAFF
cdr3_nt: TGTGCCAGCAGTTCGGGGGGAGGGGGGCTCGGTGAAGCTTTCTTT

cdr3_length: 14
d_call: .
j_call: TRBJ2-1
v_call: TRBV7-9
clone_size: .
cdr3_aa: CASSFNGLDNEQFF
cdr3_nt: TGTGCCAGCAGCTTTAATGGCTTGGACAATGAGCAGTTCTTC

cdr3_length: 14
d_call: .
j_call: TRBJ1-2
v_call: TRBV7-9
clone_size: .
cdr3_aa: CASSAPRGEDGYTF
cdr3_nt: TGTGCCAGCAGCGCCCCGCGGGGGGAAGATGGCTACACCTTC

cdr3_length: 16
d_call: .
j_call: TRBJ1-2
v_call: TRBV4-1
clone_size: .
cdr3_aa: CASSHPPPLSNYGYTF
cdr3_nt: TGCGCCAGCAGCCATCCTCCCCCGCTGTCTAACTATGGCTACACCTTC

cdr3_length: 15
d_call: TRBD2
j_call: TRBJ2-1
v_call: TRBV6-2/TRBV6-3
clone_size: .
cdr3_aa: CASSYLAGGLNEQFF
cdr3_nt: TGTGCCAGCAGTTATCTAGCGGGAGGACTCAATGAGCAGTTCTTC

cdr3_length: 14
d_call: .
j_call: TRBJ2-6
v_call: TRBV20-1
clone_size: .
cdr3_aa: CSARISSGANVLTF
cdr3_nt: TGCAGTGCTAGGATCAGTTCTGGGGCCAACGTCCTGACTTTC

cdr3_length: 16
d_call: TRBD2
j_call: TRBJ2-7
v_call: TRBV30
clone_size: .
cdr3_aa: CAWSLGLAVVSYEQYF
cdr3_nt: TGTGCCTGGAGTTTGGGACTAGCGGTCGTCTCCTACGAGCAGTACTTC

cdr3_length: 12
d_call: .
j_call: TRBJ2-1
v_call: TRBV20-1
clone_size: few
cdr3_aa: CSARVGHNEQFF
cdr3_nt: TGCAGTGCTAGAGTAGGCCACAATGAGCAGTTCTTC

cdr3_length: 13
d_call: .
j_call: TRBJ2-1
v_call: TRBV7-9
clone_size: many
cdr3_aa: CASSELGGYEQFF
cdr3_nt: TGTGCCAGCAGCGAACTCGGAGGCTATGAGCAGTTCTTC

cdr3_length: 12
d_call: .
j_call: TRBJ2-3
v_call: TRBV29-1
clone_size: .
cdr3_aa: CSVVQESDTQYF
cdr3_nt: TGCAGCGTTGTACAGGAATCAGATACGCAGTATTTT

cdr3_length: 13
d_call: TRBD1
j_call: TRBJ1-2
v_call: TRBV6-1
clone_size: few
cdr3_aa: CASSLEGQLGYTF
cdr3_nt: TGTGCCAGCAGTCTTGAGGGACAGCTCGGCTACACCTTC

cdr3_length: 16
d_call: .
j_call: TRBJ1-6
v_call: TRBV11-2
clone_size: .
cdr3_aa: CASSLVLRSYNSPLHF
cdr3_nt: TGTGCCAGCAGCTTAGTCTTAAGGTCCTATAATTCACCCCTCCACTTT

cdr3_length: 12
d_call: .
j_call: TRBJ1-2
v_call: TRBV2
clone_size: many
cdr3_aa: CASSPDTYGYTF
cdr3_nt: TGTGCCAGCAGTCCTGACACTTATGGCTACACCTTC

cdr3_length: 14
d_call: .
j_call: TRBJ2-7
v_call: TRBV20-1
clone_size: .
cdr3_aa: CSARDGQGFDEQYF
cdr3_nt: TGCAGTGCTAGAGACGGGCAGGGGTTCGACGAGCAGTACTTC

cdr3_length: 15
d_call: .
j_call: TRBJ2-2
v_call: TRBV10-3
clone_size: many
cdr3_aa: CAISDRTFSSGELFF
cdr3_nt: TGTGCCATCAGTGATCGGACCTTCTCTTCCGGGGAGCTGTTTTTT

cdr3_length: 15
d_call: TRBD2
j_call: TRBJ2-1
v_call: TRBV29-1
clone_size: .
cdr3_aa: CSVANLAGGTNEQFF
cdr3_nt: TGCAGCGTTGCTAATCTAGCGGGAGGGACCAATGAGCAGTTCTTC

cdr3_length: 14
d_call: .
j_call: TRBJ2-7
v_call: TRBV30
clone_size: few
cdr3_aa: CAWMGLGRTYEQYF
cdr3_nt: TGTGCCTGGATGGGGCTAGGACGAACCTACGAGCAGTACTTC

cdr3_length: 15
d_call: .
j_call: TRBJ1-4
v_call: TRBV3-1
clone_size: .
cdr3_aa: CASSRWTDYNEKLFF
cdr3_nt: TGTGCCAGCAGCCGGTGGACGGATTATAATGAAAAACTGTTTTTT

cdr3_length: 15
d_call: .
j_call: TRBJ2-7
v_call: TRBV5-8
clone_size: .
cdr3_aa: CASSRTGTEDYEQYF
cdr3_nt: TGTGCCAGCAGCCGAACCGGGACTGAGGACTACGAGCAGTACTTC

cdr3_length: 15
d_call: TRBD2
j_call: TRBJ2-1
v_call: TRBV20-1
clone_size: .
cdr3_aa: CSALGGREAGNEQFF
cdr3_nt: TGCAGTGCCCTAGGAGGGCGGGAGGCCGGGAATGAGCAGTTCTTC

cdr3_length: 16
d_call: .
j_call: TRBJ2-3
v_call: TRBV10-3
clone_size: few
cdr3_aa: CAISVGHRSGSDTQYF
cdr3_nt: TGTGCCATCAGTGTGGGACATCGGTCGGGTTCGGATACGCAGTATTTT

cdr3_length: 15
d_call: .
j_call: TRBJ2-2
v_call: TRBV5-6
clone_size: few
cdr3_aa: CASRPGTKVTGELFF
cdr3_nt: TGTGCCAGCAGACCCGGGACGAAGGTCACCGGGGAGCTGTTTTTT